The next 29 T cell receptor beta chains were all read from a single sample in a study of blood T cell repertoires in COVID-19. Only in-frame clones appear in the TCRdb table, and some are missing; sequencing was by immunoSEQ multiplex PCR. The table shows almost 250,000 clones, with around 89% occurring only once. Material for sequencing was PBMCs or T cells enriched from blood (not recorded which). The source of these receptors is a woman in her twenties or thirties who had recovered from COVID-19.

The sample holds a few counts of this clone. V is TRBV9 and J is TRBJ1-2; D possibly corresponds to TRBD1 (5 bases). The V gene lost 2 bases and the J gene lost 4 bases, with 12 bases spanning the gap. This CDR3 has 14 amino acids. Per the germline V gene, CDR1 is SGDLS and CDR2 is YYNGEE. The CDR3 spells CASSVGPDAYGYTF. In DNA form, the CDR3 reads TGTGCCAGCAGCGTGGGGCCGGATGCCTATGGCTACACCTTC.

The chain joins TRBV28 to TRBJ1-2; D uncertain. Germline lookup yields CDR1 MDHEN and CDR2 SYDVKM. V lost 3 bases and J lost 5, with 7 bases in between. The CDR3 runs to 12 residues. CDR3 region: CASSLRAYGYTF. As DNA, the CDR3 is TGTGCCAGCAGTTTGCGAGCGTATGGCTACACCTTC.

The V and J genes are TRBV7-8 and TRBJ1-5; D not certain. Germline values: CDR1 SGHVS, CDR2 FQNEAQ. The CDR3 length is 15 residues. The ends were cut back, 5 bases at V and 2 bases at J, with 13 bases in the middle. The CDR3 sequence is CASSHGGGRNQPQHF. CDR3 sequence (DNA): TGTGCCAGCAGCCACGGCGGAGGGCGCAATCAGCCCCAGCATTTT.

The V and J genes are TRBV3-1 (or the pseudogene TRBV3-2) and TRBJ1-2; no clear D. Trimming shortened V by 1 base and J by 7 bases, and 7 bases separated the two germline ends. Germline lookup yields CDR1 LGHDT and CDR2 YNNKEL (reference sequence). This CDR3 spans 12 amino acids. This CDR3 is CASSQGAGGYTF. The DNA of the CDR3 is TGTGCCAGCAGCCAAGGAGCGGGTGGCTACACCTTC.

This clone was seen just once. V usage is TRBV5-1 and J usage is TRBJ1-4; D might be TRBD1 (6 bases). V shed 5 bases and J shed 2 bases, with 10 bases lying between them. Germline V gene data show CDR1 as SGHRS and CDR2 as YFSETQ. This CDR3 is 14 amino acids long. DNA of the CDR3: TGCGCCAGCAGATCGCAGGGGACTAATGAAAAACTGTTTTTT. Its protein product is CASRSQGTNEKLFF.

This clone was found once. The chain is built from TRBV11-1 and TRBJ2-3; 13 bases fit TRBD2. The CDR3 length is 16 residues. Germline values: CDR1 SGHAT, CDR2 FQDESV (reference sequence). V lost 6 bases and J lost 0; bases outside the gene matches: 3. The CDR3 spells CASRGTSGISTDTQYF. CDR3 nucleotide sequence: TGTGCCAGCAGAGGGACTAGCGGGATCAGCACAGATACGCAGTATTTT.

The chain combines TRBV5-5 with TRBJ2-7; D might be TRBD2 (5 bases). Germline loops: CDR1 SGHKS, CDR2 YYEKEE (reference sequence). The CDR3 contains 14 residues. V lost 2 bases and J lost 2, with 11 bases in between. CDR3 bases: TGTGCCAGCAGCTTAGCTAGCTTCCCCTACGAGCAGTACTTC. The encoded protein is CASSLASFPYEQYF.

Comments on this clone: Germline is not matched at one junction end, which may reflect a read error. The chain uses TRBV7-7 and TRBJ2-1; 8 bases are a match to TRBD1. The CDR3 loop spans 17 amino acids. From germline, CDR1 is SSHAT and CDR2 FNYEAQ (reference sequence). The CDR3 DNA follows: TGTGCTAGCAGCTTAAGGCCGGACAGGGACCCCTACAATGAGCAGTTCTTC. This encodes CASSLRPDRDPYNEQFF.

This clone has only one observation. The chain joins TRBV6-5 to TRBJ2-5; 11 bases map to TRBD2. The germline V gene encodes CDR1 MNHEY and CDR2 SVGAGI. Trimming took 6 bases from V and 4 from J; bases not matched to a gene: 4. This CDR3 has 14 residues. The CDR3 nucleotides read TGTGCCAGCAGACCTAGCGGGAGGCGAGAGACCCAGTACTTC. Translated: CASRPSGRRETQYF.

The gene calls are TRBV2 and TRBJ1-5; D may be TRBD1 (6 bases). Between the trimmed V and J ends, which lost 6 bases and 1 base, there was a span of 7 bases. CDR3 length equals 13 residues. CDR1 and CDR2 from the germline V gene are SNHLY and FYNNEI. The chain's CDR3 is CASSGQSNQPQHF. For the CDR3, the DNA is TGTGCCAGCAGCGGACAGAGCAATCAGCCCCAGCATTTT.

The genes are TRBV2 and TRBJ2-2; TRBD1 matches at 9 bases. The trim removed 5 bases at V and 7 bases at J, leaving 14 bases unmatched. From germline, CDR1 is SNHLY and CDR2 FYNNEI. The CDR3 extends over 17 amino acids. The CDR3 loop reads CASSRFSGTGNGGELFF. CDR3 sequence (DNA): TGTGCCAGCAGTAGATTTTCCGGGACAGGGAACGGCGGGGAGCTGTTTTTT.

The chain has TRBV3-1 (or the pseudogene TRBV3-2) and TRBJ1-4; D is possibly TRBD1 (6 bases). The CDR3 contains 15 residues. Germline CDR1 and CDR2: LGHDT and YNNKEL (reference sequence). Between the trimmed V and J ends, which lost 4 bases and 7 bases, there was a span of 16 bases. The CDR3 reads CASSPPGTSSEKLFF. The DNA for the CDR3 is TGTGCCAGCAGCCCCCCGGGGACATCGTCTGAAAAACTGTTTTTT.

J is TRBJ1-1 and V is TRBV30, with 7 bases identical to TRBD1. The V gene's germline CDR1 is GTSNPN and CDR2 SVGIG (reference sequence). The CDR3 sequence is 15 residues long. Trimming took 1 base from V and 1 from J; bases not matched to a gene: 6. The CDR3 spells CAWSAWQGGNTEAFF. The CDR3 coding sequence is TGTGCCTGGAGTGCGTGGCAGGGGGGGAACACTGAAGCTTTCTTT.

The V call is TRBV11-2, the J call TRBJ1-4, with a weak D call TRBD1 (6 bases). V dropped 1 base and J dropped 8 bases, with 11 bases sitting between them. Germline assignment: CDR1 SGHAT and CDR2 FQNNGV. This CDR3 contains 14 residues. The chain's CDR3 is CASSLGAGEEKLFF. CDR3 nucleotides: TGTGCCAGCAGCTTAGGGGCAGGGGAGGAAAAACTGTTTTTT.

This chain uses TRBV5-6 with TRBJ1-5, with D tentatively TRBD1 (6 bases). V was clipped by 0 bases and J by 4 bases, with 8 bases between them. The germline V gene has CDR1 SGHDT and CDR2 YYEEEE. The CDR3 runs 14 residues. The CDR3 nucleotides read TGTGCCAGCAGCTTGGGACAGGCAAATCAGCCCCAGCATTTT. This sequence encodes CASSLGQANQPQHF.

This chain joins TRBV28 and TRBJ2-7; 11 bases fit TRBD2. Germline trimming cut 6 bases from V and 4 bases from J; bases unmatched to any gene: 5. The CDR3 is made up of 14 amino acids. Per the germline V gene, CDR1 is MDHEN and CDR2 is SYDVKM. This chain's CDR3 is CASRISGRAYEQYF. The CDR3 DNA sequence: TGTGCCAGCAGGATTAGCGGGAGGGCATACGAGCAGTACTTC.

In this sample, this clone turned up a few times. This sequence joins TRBV2 and TRBJ2-7; tentative D call: TRBD1 (6 bases). Germline V gene sequence: CDR1 SNHLY, CDR2 FYNNEI. This CDR3 contains 14 residues. V lost 4 bases, J lost 3 bases, and 13 bases lay in between. CDR3 in DNA: TGTGCCAGCAGTGCCTACAGGGAAAACTACGAGCAGTACTTC. Residues: CASSAYRENYEQYF.

The rearrangement links TRBV18 to TRBJ1-5; 10 positions agree with TRBD1. Per the germline V gene, CDR1 is KGHSH and CDR2 is LQKENI. V lost 6 bases and J lost 3; bases outside the gene matches: 5. The CDR3 runs 15 residues. The CDR3 region is CASSPGTGVNQPQHF. Written as DNA, the CDR3 is TGTGCCAGCTCGCCCGGGACAGGGGTCAATCAGCCCCAGCATTTT.

The chain links TRBV30 to TRBJ2-7; a weak D match, TRBD2 (7 bases). Germline assignment: CDR1 GTSNPN and CDR2 SVGIG (reference sequence). This CDR3 spans 12 amino acids. Trimming left V 1 base short and J 10 bases short, with 14 bases between. CDR3 in amino acids: CAWSGWGGSQYF. CDR3 sequence (DNA): TGTGCCTGGAGTGGATGGGGGGGCTCCCAGTACTTC.

This rearrangement joins TRBV4-2 to TRBJ1-5, with 8 bases that match TRBD1. This CDR3 spans 15 amino acids. The V gene end was trimmed by 4 bases and the J gene end by 1 base; junction bases not matched to a gene: 3. CDR1 is LGHNA, CDR2 YNFKEQ, per germline. CDR3 protein: CASSPRQGSNQPQHF. The CDR3 DNA sequence: TGTGCCAGCAGCCCTAGACAGGGGAGCAATCAGCCCCAGCATTTT.

The gene calls are TRBV7-9 and TRBJ1-4, with TRBD1 identical over 10 bases. The V gene end was trimmed by 3 bases and the J gene end by 3 bases; junction bases not matched to a gene: 4. This CDR3 is built from 16 residues. Germline CDR1 is SEHNR and CDR2 is FQNEAQ (reference sequence). The CDR3 here is CASSLRDRGPNEKLFF. The CDR3 DNA sequence: TGTGCCAGCAGCTTGAGGGACAGGGGACCTAATGAAAAACTGTTTTTT.

This chain joins TRBV3-1 (or the pseudogene TRBV3-2) and TRBJ2-1; 8 bases are a match to TRBD2. The CDR3 runs 13 residues. V gave up 4 bases and J gave up 10 bases; unmatched junction bases: 6. The V gene's germline CDR1 is LGHDT and CDR2 YNNKEL (reference sequence). This CDR3 reads CASSLISGTEQFF. The DNA for the CDR3 is TGTGCCAGCAGCCTTATTAGCGGGACCGAGCAGTTCTTC.

This chain connects TRBV19 to TRBJ1-6; 8 bases fit TRBD1. Trimming took 5 bases from V and 5 from J; bases not matched to a gene: 11. The CDR3 spans 17 residues. Looked up from germline, CDR1 is LNHDA and CDR2 is SQIVND (reference sequence). This CDR3 reads CASSHPRSGGDNSPLHF. The DNA of the CDR3 is TGTGCCAGTAGTCACCCCCGGTCAGGGGGCGATAATTCACCCCTCCACTTT.

The CDR3 sequence is CASSLRTGTGNTIYF. The CDR3 nucleotides are TGTGCCAGCAGCCTGCGGACAGGGACTGGAAACACCATATATTTT. The V gene is TRBV3-1 (or the pseudogene TRBV3-2), the J gene TRBJ1-3; TRBD1 matches 8 bases. Germline V gives CDR1 LGHDT, CDR2 YNNKEL (reference sequence). V dropped 4 bases and J dropped 2; count of bases not matched to a gene: 4. The CDR3 consists of 15 residues.

V gene TRBV6-5 combines with J gene TRBJ1-1, with D tentatively TRBD1 (5 bases). CDR1 and CDR2 (germline): MNHEY, SVGAGI. The CDR3 runs 16 residues. Trimming took 0 bases from V and 6 from J, leaving 17 bases between them. The CDR3 DNA reads as TGTGCCAGCAGTTACTCGGCGGCCAGGGCGGATCCTGAAGCTTTCTTT. Translating gives CASSYSAARADPEAFF.

The gene calls are TRBV7-2 and TRBJ1-3; D not certain. There are 16 residues in the CDR3. Germline-derived CDR1 and CDR2 are SGHTA and FQGNSA. V shed 1 base and J shed 0 bases, with 10 bases lying between them. This chain's CDR3 is CASSLVGGASGNTIYF. The CDR3, as DNA: TGTGCCAGCAGCTTAGTTGGAGGAGCCTCTGGAAACACCATATATTTT.

V usage is TRBV23-1 and J usage is TRBJ1-5; maybe TRBD1 (5 bases). TRBV23-1 is treated as an ORF (open reading frame) with a function not yet certain. The CDR3 contains 20 residues. Trimming shortened V by 2 bases and J by 0 bases, and 23 bases separated the two germline ends. The CDR3 protein is CASSQTRQGLNVYSNQPQHF. The CDR3 region has the DNA TGCGCCAGCAGTCAAACTCGTCAGGGTTTGAATGTCTATAGCAATCAGCCCCAGCATTTT.

The V call is TRBV28, the J call TRBJ2-2; possibly TRBD1 for D (6 bases). Germline lookup yields CDR1 MDHEN and CDR2 SYDVKM. The CDR3 totals 15 residues. Trimming removed 5 bases at V and 4 bases at J, with 14 bases between. This CDR3 reads CASSNNEGGTGELFF. For the CDR3, the DNA is TGTGCCAGCAGTAATAACGAAGGGGGCACCGGGGAGCTGTTTTTT.

J is TRBJ1-1 and V is TRBV7-9, with D maybe TRBD1 (6 bases). V was cut by 5 bases and J by 8 bases, with 15 bases left in between. Looked up from germline, CDR1 is SEHNR and CDR2 is FQNEAQ (reference sequence). This CDR3 comprises 13 residues. The CDR3: CASSPRTVGEAFF. The CDR3 DNA reads TGTGCCAGCAGCCCACGGACAGTCGGGGAAGCTTTCTTT.